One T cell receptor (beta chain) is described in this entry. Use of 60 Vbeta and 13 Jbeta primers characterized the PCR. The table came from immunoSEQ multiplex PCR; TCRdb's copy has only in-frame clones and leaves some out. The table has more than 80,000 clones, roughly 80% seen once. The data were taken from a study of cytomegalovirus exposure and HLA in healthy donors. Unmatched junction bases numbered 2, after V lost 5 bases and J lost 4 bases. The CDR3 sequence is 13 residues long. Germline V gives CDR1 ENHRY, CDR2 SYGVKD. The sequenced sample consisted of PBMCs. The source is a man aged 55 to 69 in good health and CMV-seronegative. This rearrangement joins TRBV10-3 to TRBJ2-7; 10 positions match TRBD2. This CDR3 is CAISSGGGYEQYF. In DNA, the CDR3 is TGTGCCATCAGTAGCGGGGGGGGATACGAGCAGTACTTC.